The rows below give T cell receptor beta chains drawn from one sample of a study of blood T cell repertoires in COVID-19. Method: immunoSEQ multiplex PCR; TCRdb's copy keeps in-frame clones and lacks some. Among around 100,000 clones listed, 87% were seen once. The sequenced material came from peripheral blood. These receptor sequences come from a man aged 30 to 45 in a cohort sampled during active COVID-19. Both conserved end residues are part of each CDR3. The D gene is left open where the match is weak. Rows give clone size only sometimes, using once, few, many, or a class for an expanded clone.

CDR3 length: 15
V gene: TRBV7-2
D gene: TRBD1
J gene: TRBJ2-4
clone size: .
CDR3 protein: CASSTRGQGLNIQYF
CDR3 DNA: TGTGCCAGCAGCACTCGTGGACAGGGTTTAAACATTCAGTACTTC

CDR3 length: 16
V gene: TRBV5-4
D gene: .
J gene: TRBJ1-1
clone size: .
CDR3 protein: CASSSRVGRPNTEAFF
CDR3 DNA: TGTGCCAGCAGCTCGCGGGTCGGGCGACCGAACACTGAAGCTTTCTTT

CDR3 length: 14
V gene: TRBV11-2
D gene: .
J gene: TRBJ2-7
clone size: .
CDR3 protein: CASSLAGHPYEQYF
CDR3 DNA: TGTGCCAGCAGCTTAGCGGGACATCCTTACGAGCAGTACTTC

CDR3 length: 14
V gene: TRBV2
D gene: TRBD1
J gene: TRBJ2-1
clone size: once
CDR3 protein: CASSDSQGNNEQFF
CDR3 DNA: TGTGCCAGCAGTGATTCACAGGGGAACAATGAGCAGTTCTTC

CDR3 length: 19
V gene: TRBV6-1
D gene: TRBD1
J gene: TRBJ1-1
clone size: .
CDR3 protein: CASSEATTYLQGADTEAFF
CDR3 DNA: TGTGCCAGCAGTGAAGCGACGACCTACCTACAGGGGGCGGACACTGAAGCTTTCTTT

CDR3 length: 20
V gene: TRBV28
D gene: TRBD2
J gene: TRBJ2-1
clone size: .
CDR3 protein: CASRYPTSGGRLASYNEQFF
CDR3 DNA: TGTGCCAGCAGATATCCCACTAGCGGGGGGCGACTTGCCTCCTACAATGAGCAGTTCTTC

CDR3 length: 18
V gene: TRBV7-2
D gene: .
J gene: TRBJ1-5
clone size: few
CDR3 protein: CASSLGAGRGRTNQPQHF
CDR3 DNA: TGTGCCAGCAGCTTAGGGGCGGGCAGGGGCCGGACCAATCAGCCCCAGCATTTT

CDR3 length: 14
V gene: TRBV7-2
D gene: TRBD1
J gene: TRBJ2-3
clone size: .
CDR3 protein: CASSLGQGADTQYF
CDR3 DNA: TGTGCCAGCAGCTTAGGGCAGGGGGCAGATACGCAGTATTTT

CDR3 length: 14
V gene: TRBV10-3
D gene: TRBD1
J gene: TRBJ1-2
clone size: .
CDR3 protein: CATTGTGGNYGYTF
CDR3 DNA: TGTGCCACCACCGGGACAGGGGGGAACTATGGCTACACCTTC

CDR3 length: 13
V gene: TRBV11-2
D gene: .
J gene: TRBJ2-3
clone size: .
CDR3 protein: CASSPRGTDTQYF
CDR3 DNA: TGTGCCAGCTCCCCCCGGGGCACAGATACGCAGTATTTT

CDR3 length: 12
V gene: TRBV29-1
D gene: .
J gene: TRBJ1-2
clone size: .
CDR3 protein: CSVEGTNYGYTF
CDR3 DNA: TGCAGCGTTGAGGGCACAAACTATGGCTACACCTTC

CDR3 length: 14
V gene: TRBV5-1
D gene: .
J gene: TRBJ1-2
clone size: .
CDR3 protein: CASSPALGGDGYTF
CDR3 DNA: TGCGCCAGCAGCCCGGCCTTGGGGGGTGATGGCTACACCTTC

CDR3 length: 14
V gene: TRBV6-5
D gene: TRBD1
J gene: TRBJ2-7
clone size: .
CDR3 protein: CASTVGTGTYEQYF
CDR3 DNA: TGTGCCAGCACCGTCGGGACAGGGACCTACGAGCAGTACTTC

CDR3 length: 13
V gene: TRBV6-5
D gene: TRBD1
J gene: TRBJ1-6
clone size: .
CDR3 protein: CASSLTGDSPLHF
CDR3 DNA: TGTGCCAGCAGTTTGACAGGGGACTCACCCCTCCACTTT

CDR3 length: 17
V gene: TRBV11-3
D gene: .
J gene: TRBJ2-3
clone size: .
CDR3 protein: CASSLGVAGHSTDTQYF
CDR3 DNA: TGTGCCAGCAGCTTAGGGGTCGCAGGGCACAGCACAGATACGCAGTATTTT

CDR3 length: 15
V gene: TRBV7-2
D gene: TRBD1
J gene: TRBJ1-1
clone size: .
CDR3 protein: CASSLGTGIGTEAFF
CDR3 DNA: TGTGCCAGCAGCTTAGGGACAGGGATAGGCACTGAAGCTTTCTTT

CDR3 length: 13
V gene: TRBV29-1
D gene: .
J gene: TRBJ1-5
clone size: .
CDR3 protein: CSVGRGTNQPQHF
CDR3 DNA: TGCAGCGTAGGGAGGGGGACCAATCAGCCCCAGCATTTT

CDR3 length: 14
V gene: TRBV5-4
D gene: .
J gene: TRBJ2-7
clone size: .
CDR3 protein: CASSSRDTPYEQYF
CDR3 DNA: TGTGCCAGCAGCTCCCGGGACACCCCCTACGAGCAGTACTTC

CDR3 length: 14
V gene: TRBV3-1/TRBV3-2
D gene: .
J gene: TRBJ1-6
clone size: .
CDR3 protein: CASSLRATGSPLHF
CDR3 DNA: TGTGCCAGCAGCCTTCGGGCCACGGGGTCACCCCTCCACTTT

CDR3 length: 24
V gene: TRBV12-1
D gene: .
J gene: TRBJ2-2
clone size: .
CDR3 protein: CASSAFLRPPAHTPGRENTGELFF
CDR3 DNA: TGTGCCAGCAGCGCATTTCTGCGCCCACCAGCGCATACCCCAGGGCGCGAGAACACCGGGGAGCTGTTTTTT

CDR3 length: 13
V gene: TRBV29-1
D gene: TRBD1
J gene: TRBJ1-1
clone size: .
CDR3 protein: CSVGRQGNTEAFF
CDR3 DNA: TGCAGCGTGGGACGACAGGGGAACACTGAAGCTTTCTTT

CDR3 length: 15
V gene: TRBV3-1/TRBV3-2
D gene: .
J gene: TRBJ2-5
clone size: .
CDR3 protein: CASSQDWGLQETQYF
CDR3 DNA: TGTGCCAGCAGCCAAGATTGGGGGCTCCAAGAGACCCAGTACTTC

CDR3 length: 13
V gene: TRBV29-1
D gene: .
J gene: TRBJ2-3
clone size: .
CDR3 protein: CSVEVGATDTQYF
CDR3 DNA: TGCAGCGTTGAGGTGGGGGCCACAGATACGCAGTATTTT

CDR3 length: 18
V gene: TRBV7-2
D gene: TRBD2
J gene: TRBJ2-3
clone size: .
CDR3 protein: CASSLFGLAGGPADTQYF
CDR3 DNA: TGTGCCAGCAGCTTATTTGGACTAGCGGGGGGGCCAGCAGATACGCAGTATTTT

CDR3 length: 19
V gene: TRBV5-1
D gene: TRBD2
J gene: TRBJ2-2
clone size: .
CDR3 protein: CASSLLPSGGLLSAGELFF
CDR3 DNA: TGCGCCAGCAGCTTGTTGCCTAGCGGGGGCTTACTTTCCGCCGGGGAGCTGTTTTTT

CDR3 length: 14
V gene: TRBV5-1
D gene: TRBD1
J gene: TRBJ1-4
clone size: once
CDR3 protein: CASSLTGGHEKLFF
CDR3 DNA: TGCGCCAGCAGCTTGACAGGGGGTCATGAAAAACTGTTTTTT

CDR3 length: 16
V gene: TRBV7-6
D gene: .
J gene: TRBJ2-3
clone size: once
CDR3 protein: CASSSRVKSGRNTQYF
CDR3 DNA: TGTGCCAGCAGCTCCAGGGTGAAGTCGGGTCGGAATACGCAGTATTTT

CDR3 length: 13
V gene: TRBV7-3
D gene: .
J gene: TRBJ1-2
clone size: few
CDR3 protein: CASSLTREAGYTF
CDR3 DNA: TGTGCCAGCAGCCTTACGCGGGAGGCTGGCTACACCTTC

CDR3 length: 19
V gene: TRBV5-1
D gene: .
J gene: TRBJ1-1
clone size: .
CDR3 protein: CASSLVWGPRSMYDTEAFF
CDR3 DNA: TGCGCCAGCAGCTTGGTCTGGGGGCCCCGAAGTATGTATGACACTGAAGCTTTCTTT

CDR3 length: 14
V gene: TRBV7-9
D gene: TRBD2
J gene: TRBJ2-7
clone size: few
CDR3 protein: CASSPGLAADEQYF
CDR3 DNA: TGTGCCAGCAGCCCGGGACTAGCCGCGGACGAGCAGTACTTC

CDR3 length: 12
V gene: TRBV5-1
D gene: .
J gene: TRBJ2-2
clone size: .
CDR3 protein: CASSFQGGELFF
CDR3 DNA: TGCGCCAGCAGCTTTCAGGGTGGGGAGCTGTTTTTT

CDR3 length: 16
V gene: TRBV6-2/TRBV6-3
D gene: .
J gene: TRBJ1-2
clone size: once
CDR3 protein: CASSYSSAGFRNGYTF
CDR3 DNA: TGTGCCAGCAGTTACTCGTCGGCAGGGTTTAGGAATGGCTACACCTTC

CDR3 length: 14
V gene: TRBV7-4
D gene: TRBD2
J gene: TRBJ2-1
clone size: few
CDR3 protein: CASSQRGIYNEQFF
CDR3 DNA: TGTGCCAGCAGCCAGCGGGGGATCTACAATGAGCAGTTCTTC